The clone carrying this TCR beta chain was recorded many times. PCR employed 60 Vbeta and 13 Jbeta primers. The repertoire was sequenced with immunoSEQ multiplex PCR; TCRdb's copy has only in-frame clones and lacks some. This sample has some 180,000 clones, with roughly 72% found just once. This CDR3 region has 14 residues. V was pared by 6 bases and J by 4 bases, with 12 bases between. Per the germline V gene, CDR1 is MDHEN and CDR2 is SYDVKM. The data were taken from a study of cytomegalovirus exposure and HLA in healthy donors. The chain is built from TRBV28 and TRBJ1-4, with D hard to call. The sequence derives from a young man in good health and CMV-seronegative. The specimen sequenced was PBMCs. CDR3 nucleotide sequence: TGTGCCAGCAGCTCCAGAGGGTTTAATGAAAAACTGTTTTTT. Translating gives CASSSRGFNEKLFF.